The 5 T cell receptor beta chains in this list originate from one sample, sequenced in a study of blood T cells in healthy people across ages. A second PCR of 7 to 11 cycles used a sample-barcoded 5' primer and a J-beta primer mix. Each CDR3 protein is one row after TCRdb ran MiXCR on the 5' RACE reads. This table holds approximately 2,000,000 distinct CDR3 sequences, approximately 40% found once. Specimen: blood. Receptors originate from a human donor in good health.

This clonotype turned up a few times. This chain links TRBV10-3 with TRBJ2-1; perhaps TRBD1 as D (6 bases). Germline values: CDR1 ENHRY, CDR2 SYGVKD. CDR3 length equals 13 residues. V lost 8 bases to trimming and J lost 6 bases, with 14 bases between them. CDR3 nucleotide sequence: TGTGCCATCGCCTCAACAGGGTTCAATGAGCAGTTCTTC. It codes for CAIASTGFNEQFF.

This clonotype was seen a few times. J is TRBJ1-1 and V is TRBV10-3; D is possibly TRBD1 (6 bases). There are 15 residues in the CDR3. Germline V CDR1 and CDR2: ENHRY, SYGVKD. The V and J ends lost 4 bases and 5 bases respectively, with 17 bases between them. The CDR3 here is CAISVNRDENTEAFF. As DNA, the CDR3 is TGTGCCATCAGTGTCAACAGGGATGAGAATACTGAAGCTTTCTTT.

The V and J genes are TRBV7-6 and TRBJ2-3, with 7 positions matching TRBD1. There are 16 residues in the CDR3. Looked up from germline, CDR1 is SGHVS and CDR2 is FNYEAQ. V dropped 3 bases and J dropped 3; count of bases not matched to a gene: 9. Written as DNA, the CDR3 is TGTGCCAGCAGCTTCGGTCCCCCAGGGGGAACAGATACGCAGTATTTT. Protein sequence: CASSFGPPGGTDTQYF.

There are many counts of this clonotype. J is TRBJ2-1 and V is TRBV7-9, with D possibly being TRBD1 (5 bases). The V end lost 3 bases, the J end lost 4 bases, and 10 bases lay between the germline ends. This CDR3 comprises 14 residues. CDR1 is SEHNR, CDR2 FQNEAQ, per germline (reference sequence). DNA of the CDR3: TGTGCCAGCAGCTTCCTTGACAGTTACAATGAGCAGTTCTTC. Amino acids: CASSFLDSYNEQFF.

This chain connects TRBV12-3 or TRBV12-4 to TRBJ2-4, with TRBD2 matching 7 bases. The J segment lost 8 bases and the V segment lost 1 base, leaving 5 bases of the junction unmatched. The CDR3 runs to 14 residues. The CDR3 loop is CASSLGGGGDIQYF. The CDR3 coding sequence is TGTGCCAGCAGTTTAGGGGGGGGAGGGGACATTCAGTACTTC.